Each of the 7 T cell receptor beta chains below was sequenced from the same sample in a study of OX40 agonist ivuxolimab in advanced cancers. Produced via immunoSEQ multiplex PCR; TCRdb's table is partial and in-frame only. Among some 54,000 clones listed, 77% were seen once. Sequencing was performed on CD4+ or CD8+ T cells sorted from blood, taken in a trial of the OX40 agonist ivuxolimab. Receptors originate from an adult with an advanced solid tumor such as melanoma, head and neck, liver or kidney cancer.

The CDR3 region is CASSSPRREGIFTDTQYF. The DNA of the CDR3 is TGTGCCAGCAGCTCCCCACGTAGGGAGGGGATATTCACAGATACGCAGTATTTT. This chain links TRBV11-1 with TRBJ2-3, with 7 bases identical to TRBD2. With 4 bases clipped from V and 2 bases from J, the junction kept 15 bases outside the gene matches. This CDR3 spans 18 amino acids. Germline-derived CDR1 and CDR2 are SGHAT and FQDESV (reference sequence).

V is TRBV28 and J is TRBJ1-4; 8 nucleotides align to TRBD1. The length of the CDR3 is 14 residues. The germline gives CDR1 MDHEN, CDR2 SYDVKM. With 6 bases clipped from V and 8 bases from J, the junction kept 8 bases outside the gene matches. The CDR3 coding sequence is TGTGCCAGCAGAATCCAGGGGGCCGGGGAAAAACTGTTTTTT. Encoded protein: CASRIQGAGEKLFF. Drawing the rest from reference TRBV28 and TRBJ1-4, the complete variable domain is DVKVTQSSRYLVKRTGEKVFLECVQDMDHENMFWYRQDPGLGLRLIYFSYDVKMKEKGDIPEGYSVSREKKERFSLILESASTNQTSMYLCASRIQGAGEKLFFGSGTQLSVL.

The chain uses TRBV18 and TRBJ2-1; 8 nucleotides line up with TRBD2. V lost 5 bases to trimming and J lost 4 bases; unmatched junction nucleotides: 7. CDR1 is KGHSH, CDR2 LQKENI, per germline. This CDR3 spans 15 amino acids. The CDR3 reads CASSSTGGQYNEQFF. CDR3 DNA sequence: TGTGCCAGCTCATCCACGGGGGGGCAATACAATGAGCAGTTCTTC.

Judged by abundance, this clone is medium-sized (0.01 to 0.1%). The chain has TRBV19 and TRBJ2-7, with 7 bases that match TRBD1. CDR1 LNHDA and CDR2 SQIVND come from the germline V gene (reference sequence). The CDR3 totals 16 residues. Trimming took 1 base from V and 3 from J; bases not matched to a gene: 9. The CDR3 sequence is CASSIVRGQASYEQYF. Written as DNA, the CDR3 is TGTGCCAGTAGTATAGTGAGGGGGCAAGCAAGCTACGAGCAGTACTTC.

This clone was picked up a small number of times. This sample includes further DNA sequences coding for the same CDR3. The chain uses TRBV7-2 and TRBJ2-3; 7 bases fit TRBD2. The CDR3 length is 16 residues. The V gene end was trimmed by 1 base and the J gene end by 0 bases; junction bases not matched to a gene: 4. CDR1 SGHTA and CDR2 FQGNSA come from the germline V gene. For the CDR3, the DNA is TGTGCCAGCAGCTTAGGAGGGAGGGGTAGCACAGATACGCAGTATTTT. Amino acids: CASSLGGRGSTDTQYF.

The chain recombines TRBV4-1 with TRBJ1-2, with 9 bases identical to TRBD1. Germline V lookup: CDR1 MGHRA, CDR2 YSYEKL. The CDR3 has 13 residues. Trimming removed 4 bases from V and 6 bases from J; junction bases left unmatched: 3. The CDR3 nucleotides are TGCGCCAGCAGCCGACAGGGGGGCGATGGCTACACCTTC. As protein: CASSRQGGDGYTF.

This clone is a singleton in its sample. The V and J genes are TRBV6-5 and TRBJ2-5; 8 bases are a match to TRBD1. The DNA end favors TRBJ2-7, so the J call may be wrong. This CDR3 has 12 residues. CDR1 and CDR2 from the germline V gene are MNHEY and SVGAGI. As DNA, the CDR3 is TGTGCCAGCCAGACAGGGGCCTACGAGCAGTACTTC. It is translated as CASQTGAYEQYF.